The T cell receptor beta chain under discussion was sequenced for a study of blood T cell repertoires in COVID-19. V was clipped by 6 bases and J by 2 bases; unmatched bases: 2. CDR3 length equals 13 residues. Germline-derived CDR1 and CDR2 are MNHNY and SVGAGI (reference sequence). The protocol was immunoSEQ multiplex PCR, while the TCRdb copy is restricted to in-frame clones and leaves out a portion. This table has about 260,000 clones, 85% to 90% appearing once. The receptor was derived from a man between 45 and 60 years old who had been exposed to COVID-19. V usage is TRBV6-6 and J usage is TRBJ2-7, with 9 bases identical to TRBD1. The sample was PBMCs or T cells enriched from blood (not recorded which). The DNA for the CDR3 is TGTGCCAGCAGGGACAGGGGAACCTACGAGCAGTACTTC. It translates to CASRDRGTYEQYF.